This record concerns one T cell receptor beta chain sequence. The clone's antigen remains unknown. Base qualities are not at hand, and no much larger clone is one base apart. This entry belongs to a study of graft-versus-host responses after intestinal transplantation (dated by TCRdb to about 2021). For the wider study: Recipients received multivisceral, liver-intestinal, or isolated intestinal transplants. Bulk TCR-beta CDR3 sequencing was used to track graft-versus-host and host-versus-graft alloreactive T cell clones in the graft, circulation and bone marrow after intestinal transplantation. The cohort enrolled around 25 intestinal transplant recipients including one retransplant, and a few patients lacking pretransplant specimens were excluded. Instead of going to the commercial service, samples from a few later patients were sequenced in-house on an Illumina MiSeq and processed with MiXCR. Every recipient was given anti-thymocyte globulin induction, followed by approximately three years of maintenance tacrolimus and steroids. A peak of at least 4% donor T cells among recipient peripheral blood mononuclear cells was the definition used for donor T cell macrochimerism. Alloreactive clones were identified by sequencing pre-transplant mixed lymphocyte reaction products and comparing these products with unstimulated pre-transplant donor and recipient T cells. Overall study results and their limits: Peak levels of circulating GvH clones were associated with declines in HvG clones early after transplant. High GvH to HvG T cell clonal ratios were observed in the allografts of patients with donor T cell macrochimerism. GvH clones were detected in recipient bone marrow, and some of these GvH clones were observed earlier in ileal mucosa or blood, consistent with an intestinal mucosal origin. The relatively low number and heterogeneity of intestinal transplant patients limited the conclusions.

Libraries were constructed by the immunoSEQ multiplex PCR assay. In most patients, genomic DNA was isolated using the Qiagen DNeasy Blood and Tissue Kit and sent frozen to Adaptive Biotechnologies for TCR sequencing. Adaptive Biotechnologies carried out high-throughput TCR-beta CDR3 sequencing of genomic DNA for most patients. The authors' pipeline ran thus. TCR sequencing data were retrieved from Adaptive's ImmunoSEQ software for 15 to 20 patients, whereas a few other patients were processed with MiXCR and VDJtools. CD4 versus CD8 sorting errors were corrected by removing sequences found in both subsets at a frequency ratio below 5:1. CDR3 nucleotide sequences shared between donor and recipient were removed because the origin of such sequences could not be assigned. At least 2-fold expansion over unstimulated cells and a minimum CFSE-low frequency of 0.002% (template counts) or 0.001% (read counts) were required for clones to be classified as alloreactive. Clones detected in sequenced pre-transplant spleen, lymph node, or MLR CFSE-low populations of the donor or recipient were defined as mappable. Cumulative frequency of alloreactive clones was calculated as a percentage of all sequences weighted by copy number. The source is immuneACCESS, and TCRdb retained only in-frame sequences with V and J called. Part of the clones is not carried over; for the studies checked, unresolved V genes explain less than half of this, and the remainder is unexplained. Clone size and V and J calls were adopted from that table, with D and trimming inferred from the DNA. The sample table records tens of thousands of clones; 94% of these occur just once. 0.38% of the sample is taken by the ten largest.

Per the publication, the time point label means: cells obtained before transplantation from donor or recipient. CD3+CD4+ and CD3+CD8+ populations were FACS-sorted from unstimulated pre-transplant donor and recipient cells taken from spleen or lymph nodes. V is pared back by 0 bases and J by 7 bases, with 5 bases lying between the germline termini. The germline V gene (reference sequence) provides CDR1 SGHNT and CDR2 YYREEE. Inclusive of the bounding cysteine and phenylalanine, the CDR3 is 13 residues long. Kept here is only the CDR3 DNA, which spans 39 bases and is read in frame from base 1. The source is a human donor who was the organ donor for an intestinal transplant. The source was unstimulated CD4+ T cells sorted from spleen or lymph node cells, collected before transplant. The rearranged chain carries TRBV5-4 and TRBJ1-6, with the D gene uncertain. The CDR3 corresponds to CASSLAQNSPLHF. In nucleotides, the sequence is TGTGCCAGCAGCTTGGCTCAGAATTCACCCCTCCACTTT.